Here is one TCR beta chain with its context. The antigen is undetermined. Germline assignment: CDR1 SGHRS and CDR2 YFSETQ. The CDR3 spans 13 residues. The ends lost 2 bases at V and 2 bases at J; junction bases unmatched: 0. Profiling relied on immunoSEQ multiplex PCR, and the TCRdb table lists in-frame clones only, not all of them. The data hold some 95,000 clones, with approximately 91% observed a single time. These data come from a study of OX40 agonist ivuxolimab in advanced cancers. Background on the study: Every 2 weeks, ivuxolimab was infused into the patients intravenously at between 0.01 and 10 mg/kg. Hepatocellular carcinoma, melanoma, renal cell or head and neck cancer affected the dose-escalation patients. Study-wide findings and caveats: In general, CD8+ T cells held more expanded clones than CD4+ did, on average.

This clonotype was obtained from an adult with an advanced solid tumor such as melanoma, head and neck, liver or kidney cancer. This chain connects TRBV5-1 to TRBJ2-5, with 7 bases identical to TRBD2. The source was CD4+ or CD8+ T cells sorted from blood, collected in a trial of the OX40 agonist ivuxolimab. CDR3: CASSFGGQETQYF. The DNA of the CDR3 is TGCGCCAGCAGCTTCGGGGGGCAAGAGACCCAGTACTTC. The entire variable domain, with the rest obtained from reference TRBV5-1 and TRBJ2-5, is as follows: KAGVTQTPRYLIKTRGQQVTLSCSPISGHRSVSWYQQTPGQGLQFLFEYFSETQRNKGNFPGRFSGRQFSNSRSEMNVSTLELGDSALYLCASSFGGQETQYFGPGTRLLVL.